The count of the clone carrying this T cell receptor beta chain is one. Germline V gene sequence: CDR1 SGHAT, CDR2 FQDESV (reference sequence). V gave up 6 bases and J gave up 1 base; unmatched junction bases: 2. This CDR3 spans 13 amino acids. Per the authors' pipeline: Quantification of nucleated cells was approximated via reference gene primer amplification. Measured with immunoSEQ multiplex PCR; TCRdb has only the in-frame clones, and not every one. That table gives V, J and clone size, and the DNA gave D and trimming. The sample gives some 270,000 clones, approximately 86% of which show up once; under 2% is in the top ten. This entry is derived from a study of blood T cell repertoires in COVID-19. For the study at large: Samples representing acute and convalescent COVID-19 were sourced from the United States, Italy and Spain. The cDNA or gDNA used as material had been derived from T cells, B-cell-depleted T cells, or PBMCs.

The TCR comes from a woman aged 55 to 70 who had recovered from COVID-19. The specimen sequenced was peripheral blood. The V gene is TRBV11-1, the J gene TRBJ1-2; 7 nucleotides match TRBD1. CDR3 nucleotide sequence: TGTGCCAGCAGTAGGGACAGTAACTATGGCTACACCTTC. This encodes CASSRDSNYGYTF.